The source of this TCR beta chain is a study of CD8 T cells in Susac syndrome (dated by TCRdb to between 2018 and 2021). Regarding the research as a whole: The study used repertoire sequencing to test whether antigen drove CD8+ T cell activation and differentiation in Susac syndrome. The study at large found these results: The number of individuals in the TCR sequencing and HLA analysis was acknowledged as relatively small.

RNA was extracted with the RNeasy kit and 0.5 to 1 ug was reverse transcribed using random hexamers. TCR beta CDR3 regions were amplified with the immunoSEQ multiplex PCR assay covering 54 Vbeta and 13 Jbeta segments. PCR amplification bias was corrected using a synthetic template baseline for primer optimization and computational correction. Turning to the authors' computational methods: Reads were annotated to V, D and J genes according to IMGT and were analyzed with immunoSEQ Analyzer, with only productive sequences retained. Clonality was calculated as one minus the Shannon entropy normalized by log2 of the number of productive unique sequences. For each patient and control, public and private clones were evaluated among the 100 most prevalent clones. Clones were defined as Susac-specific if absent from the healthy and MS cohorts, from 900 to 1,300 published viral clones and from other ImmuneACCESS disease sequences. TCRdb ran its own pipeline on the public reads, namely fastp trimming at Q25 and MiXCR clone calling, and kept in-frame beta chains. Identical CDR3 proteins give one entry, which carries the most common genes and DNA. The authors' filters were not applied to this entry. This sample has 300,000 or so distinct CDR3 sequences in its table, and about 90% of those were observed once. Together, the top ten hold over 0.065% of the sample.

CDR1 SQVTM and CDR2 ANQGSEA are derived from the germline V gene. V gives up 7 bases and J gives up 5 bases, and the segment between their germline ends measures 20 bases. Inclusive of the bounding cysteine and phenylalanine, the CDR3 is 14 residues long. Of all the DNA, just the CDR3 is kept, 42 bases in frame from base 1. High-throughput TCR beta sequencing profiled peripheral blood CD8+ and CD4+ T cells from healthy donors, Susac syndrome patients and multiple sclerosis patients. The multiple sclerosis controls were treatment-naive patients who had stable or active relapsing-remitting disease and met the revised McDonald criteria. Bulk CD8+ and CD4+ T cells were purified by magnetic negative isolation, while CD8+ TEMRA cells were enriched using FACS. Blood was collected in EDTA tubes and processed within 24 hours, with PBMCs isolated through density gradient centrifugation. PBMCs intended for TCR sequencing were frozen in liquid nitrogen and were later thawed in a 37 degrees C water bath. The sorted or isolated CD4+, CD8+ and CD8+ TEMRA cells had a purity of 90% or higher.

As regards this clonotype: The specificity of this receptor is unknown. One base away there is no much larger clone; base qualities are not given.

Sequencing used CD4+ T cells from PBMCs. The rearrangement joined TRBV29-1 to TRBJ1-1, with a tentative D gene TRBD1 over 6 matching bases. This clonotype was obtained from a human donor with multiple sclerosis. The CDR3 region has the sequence CSAAASGELTEAFF. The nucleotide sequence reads TGCAGCGCTGCCGCCTCAGGGGAACTGACTGAAGCTTTCTTT. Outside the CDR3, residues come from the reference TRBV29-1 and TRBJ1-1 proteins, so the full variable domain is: SAVISQKPSRDICQRGTSLTIQCQVDSQVTMMFWYRQQPGQSLTLIATANQGSEATYESGFVIDKFPISRPNLTFSTLTVSNMSPEDSSIYLCSAAASGELTEAFFGQGTRLTVV.